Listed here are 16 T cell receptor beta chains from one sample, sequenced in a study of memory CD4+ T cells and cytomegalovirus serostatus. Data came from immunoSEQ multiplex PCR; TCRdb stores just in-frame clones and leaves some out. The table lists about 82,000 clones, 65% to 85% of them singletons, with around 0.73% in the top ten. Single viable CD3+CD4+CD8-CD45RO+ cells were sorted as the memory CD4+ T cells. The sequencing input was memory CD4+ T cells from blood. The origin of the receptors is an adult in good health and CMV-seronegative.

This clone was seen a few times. The CDR3 nucleotides are TGTGCCAGCAGCCTGGACTCCGCTAACTATGGCTACACCTTC. It codes for CASSLDSANYGYTF. The V call is TRBV6-5, the J call TRBJ1-2, with D uncertain. The CDR3 runs 14 residues. V was pared by 6 bases and J by 0 bases, with 11 bases between. The germline V gene has CDR1 MNHEY and CDR2 SVGAGI.

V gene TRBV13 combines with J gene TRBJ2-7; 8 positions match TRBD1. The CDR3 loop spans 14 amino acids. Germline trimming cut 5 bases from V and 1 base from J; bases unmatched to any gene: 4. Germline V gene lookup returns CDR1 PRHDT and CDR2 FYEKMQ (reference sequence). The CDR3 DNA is TGTGCCAGCAGCCGGGGACAGGAATCCTACGAGCAGTACTTC. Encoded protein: CASSRGQESYEQYF.

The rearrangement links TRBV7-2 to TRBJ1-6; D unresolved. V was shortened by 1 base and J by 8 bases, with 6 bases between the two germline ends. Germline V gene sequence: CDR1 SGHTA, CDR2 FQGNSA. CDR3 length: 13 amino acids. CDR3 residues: CASSLERDSPLHF. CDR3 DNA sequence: TGTGCCAGCAGCTTAGAACGAGATTCACCCCTCCACTTT.

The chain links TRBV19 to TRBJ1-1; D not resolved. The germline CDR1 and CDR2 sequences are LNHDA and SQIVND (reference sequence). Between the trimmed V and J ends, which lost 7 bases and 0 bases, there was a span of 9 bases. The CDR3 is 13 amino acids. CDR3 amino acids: CASITVMNTEAFF. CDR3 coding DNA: TGTGCCAGTATAACAGTCATGAACACTGAAGCTTTCTTT.

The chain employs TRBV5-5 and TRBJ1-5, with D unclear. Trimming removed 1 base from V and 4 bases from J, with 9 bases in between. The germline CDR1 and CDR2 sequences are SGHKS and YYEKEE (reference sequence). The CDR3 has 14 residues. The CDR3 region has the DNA TGTGCCAGCAGCTTGTATGCGGGGAATCAGCCCCAGCATTTT. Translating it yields CASSLYAGNQPQHF.

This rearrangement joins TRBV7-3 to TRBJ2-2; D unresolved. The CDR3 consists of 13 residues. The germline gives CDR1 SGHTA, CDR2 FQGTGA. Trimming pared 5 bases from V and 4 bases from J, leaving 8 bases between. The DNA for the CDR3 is TGTGCCAGCAGCCCGCTTATCACCGGGGAGCTGTTTTTT. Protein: CASSPLITGELFF.

The CDR3 sequence is CAISESRESTKTQYF. In nucleotides, the CDR3 is TGTGCCATCAGTGAGTCCCGGGAGTCAACCAAGACCCAGTACTTC. This chain links TRBV10-3 with TRBJ2-5; perhaps TRBD2 as D (6 bases). V lost 0 bases to trimming and J lost 6 bases, with 14 bases between them. The CDR3 extends over 15 amino acids. Germline lookup yields CDR1 ENHRY and CDR2 SYGVKD.

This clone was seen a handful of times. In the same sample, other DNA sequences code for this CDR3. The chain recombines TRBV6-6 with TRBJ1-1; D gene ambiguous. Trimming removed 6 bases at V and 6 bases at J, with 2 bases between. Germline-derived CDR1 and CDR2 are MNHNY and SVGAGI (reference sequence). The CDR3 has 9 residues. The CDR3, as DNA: TGTGCCAGCAGCTCTGAAGCTTTCTTT. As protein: CASSSEAFF.

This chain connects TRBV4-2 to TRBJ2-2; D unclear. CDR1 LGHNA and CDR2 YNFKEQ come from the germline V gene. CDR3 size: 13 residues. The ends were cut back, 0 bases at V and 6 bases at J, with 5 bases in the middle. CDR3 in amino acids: CASSQELPGELFF. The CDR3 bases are TGTGCCAGCAGCCAAGAGCTTCCCGGGGAGCTGTTTTTT.

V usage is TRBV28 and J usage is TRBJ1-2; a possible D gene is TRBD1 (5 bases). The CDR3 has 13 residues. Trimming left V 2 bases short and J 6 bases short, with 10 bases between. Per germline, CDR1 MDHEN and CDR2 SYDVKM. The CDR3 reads CASSLQGGNGYTF. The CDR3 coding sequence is TGTGCCAGCAGTTTACAGGGAGGAAATGGCTACACCTTC.

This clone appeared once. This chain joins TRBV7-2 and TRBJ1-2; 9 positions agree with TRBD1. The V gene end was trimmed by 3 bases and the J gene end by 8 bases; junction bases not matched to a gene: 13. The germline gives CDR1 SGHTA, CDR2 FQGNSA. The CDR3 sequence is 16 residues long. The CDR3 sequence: CASSFSKQGALGGYTF. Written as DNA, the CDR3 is TGTGCCAGCAGCTTCTCCAAACAGGGGGCGCTTGGAGGCTACACCTTC.

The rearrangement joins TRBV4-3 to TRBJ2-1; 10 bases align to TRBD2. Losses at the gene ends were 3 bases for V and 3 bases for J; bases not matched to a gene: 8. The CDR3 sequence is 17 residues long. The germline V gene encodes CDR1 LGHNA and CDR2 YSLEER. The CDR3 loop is CASSQLFGTSVYNEQFF. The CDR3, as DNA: TGCGCCAGCAGCCAGCTTTTCGGGACTAGCGTCTACAATGAGCAGTTCTTC.

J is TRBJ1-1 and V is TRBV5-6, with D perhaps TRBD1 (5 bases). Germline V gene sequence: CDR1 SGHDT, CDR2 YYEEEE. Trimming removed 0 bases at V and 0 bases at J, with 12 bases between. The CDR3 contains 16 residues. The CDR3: CASSLDLGTLNTEAFF. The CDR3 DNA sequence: TGTGCCAGCAGCTTGGACCTAGGGACGTTGAACACTGAAGCTTTCTTT.

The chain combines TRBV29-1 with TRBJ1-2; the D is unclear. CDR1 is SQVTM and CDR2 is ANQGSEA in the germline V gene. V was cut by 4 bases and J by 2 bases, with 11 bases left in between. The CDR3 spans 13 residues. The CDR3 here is CSVGLTANYGYTF. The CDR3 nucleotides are TGCAGCGTTGGATTAACAGCGAACTATGGCTACACCTTC.

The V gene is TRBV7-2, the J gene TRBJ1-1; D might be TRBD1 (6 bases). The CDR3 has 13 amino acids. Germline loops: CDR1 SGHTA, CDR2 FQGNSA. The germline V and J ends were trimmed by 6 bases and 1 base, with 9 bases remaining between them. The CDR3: CASRPGQNTEAFF. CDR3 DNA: TGTGCCAGCAGGCCGGGACAGAACACTGAAGCTTTCTTT.

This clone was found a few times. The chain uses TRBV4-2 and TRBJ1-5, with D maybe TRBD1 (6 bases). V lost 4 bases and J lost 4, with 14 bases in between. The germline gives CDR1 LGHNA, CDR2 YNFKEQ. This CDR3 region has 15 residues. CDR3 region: CASSRGLDSNQPQHF. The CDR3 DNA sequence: TGTGCCAGCAGCCGCGGGCTGGACAGTAATCAGCCCCAGCATTTT.